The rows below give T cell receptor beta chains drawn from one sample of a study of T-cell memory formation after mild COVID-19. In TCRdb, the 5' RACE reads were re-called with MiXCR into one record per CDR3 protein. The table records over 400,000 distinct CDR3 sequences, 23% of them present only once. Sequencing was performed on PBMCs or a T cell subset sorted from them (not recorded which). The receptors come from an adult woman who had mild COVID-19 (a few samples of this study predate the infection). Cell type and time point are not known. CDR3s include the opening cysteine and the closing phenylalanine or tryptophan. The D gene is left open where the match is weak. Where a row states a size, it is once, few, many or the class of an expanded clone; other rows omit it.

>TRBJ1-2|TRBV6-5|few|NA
TGTGCCAGCAGTTTTGGGGGAGGAGGGTATGGCTACACCTTC
CASSFGGGGYGYTF
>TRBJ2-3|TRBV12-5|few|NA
TGTGCTAGTGGTTTGGACACAGATACGCAGTATTTT
CASGLDTDTQYF
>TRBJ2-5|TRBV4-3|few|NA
TGCGCCAGCAGCCCCACGGTGGCGAGGGCGCAGTACTTC
CASSPTVARAQYF
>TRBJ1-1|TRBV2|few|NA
TGTGCCAGCAGTGTGGAGGGGCGGAACACTGAAGCTTTCTTT
CASSVEGRNTEAFF
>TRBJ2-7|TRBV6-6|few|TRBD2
TGTGCCAGCAGAGTAGCGGGCAATTACTACGAGCAGTACTTC
CASRVAGNYYEQYF
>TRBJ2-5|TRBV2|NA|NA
TGTGCCAGCAGTGAGGGCGGGGCCTTGGAGACCCAGTACTTC
CASSEGGALETQYF
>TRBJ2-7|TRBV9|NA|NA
TGTGCCAGCAGCGGAACCATGGACGGCTCCTACGAGCAGTACTTC
CASSGTMDGSYEQYF
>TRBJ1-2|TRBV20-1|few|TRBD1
TGCAGTGCTAGCCAATACCGGGACAGGGGGCAGGGCTACACCTTC
CSASQYRDRGQGYTF
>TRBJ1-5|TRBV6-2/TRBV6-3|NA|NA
TGTGCCAGCACTTCCCGCAGCGAGGGCAATCAGCCCCAGCATTTT
CASTSRSEGNQPQHF
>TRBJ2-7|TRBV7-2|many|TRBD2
TGTGCCAGCAGCTTAGGTGCTAGCGGGATTTACGAGCAGTACTTC
CASSLGASGIYEQYF
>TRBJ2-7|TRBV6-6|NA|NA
TGTGCCAGCAGTTACGGTAGGGGACGCGAGCAGTACTTC
CASSYGRGREQYF
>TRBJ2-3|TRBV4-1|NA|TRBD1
TGCGCCAGCAGCCATACGGGACAGGGTTTTCCCCCAAAGACAGATACGCAGTATTTT
CASSHTGQGFPPKTDTQYF
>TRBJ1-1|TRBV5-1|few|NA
TGCGCCAGCAGCTTCGGGACGGGTACTGAAGCTTTCTTT
CASSFGTGTEAFF
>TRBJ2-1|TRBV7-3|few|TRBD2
TGTGCCAGCAGCTTAACGGCGGGAGGGGTCAATGAGCAGTTCTTC
CASSLTAGGVNEQFF
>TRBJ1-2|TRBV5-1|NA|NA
TGCGCCAGCAGCCTACAGGCTGATGGCTACACCTTC
CASSLQADGYTF
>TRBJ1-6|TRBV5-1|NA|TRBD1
TGCGCCAGCAGCACAGGGGATCAGTCACCCCTCCACTTT
CASSTGDQSPLHF
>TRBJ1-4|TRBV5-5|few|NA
TGTGCCAGCAGCCATGACCCCCATGGGGAAAAACTGTTTTTT
CASSHDPHGEKLFF
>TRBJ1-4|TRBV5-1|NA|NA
TGCGCCAGCAGCCCGGAGGCGGCAACTAATGAAAAACTGTTTTTT
CASSPEAATNEKLFF
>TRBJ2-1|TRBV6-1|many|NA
TGTGCCAGCAGTTTCATTGACAGGTTCAATGAGCAGTTCTTC
CASSFIDRFNEQFF
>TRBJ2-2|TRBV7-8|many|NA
TGTGCCAGCAGCTTACGATACACCGGGGAGCTGTTTTTT
CASSLRYTGELFF
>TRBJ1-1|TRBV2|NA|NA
TGTGCCAGCACGGACGATCTGAACACTGAAGCTTTCTTT
CASTDDLNTEAFF
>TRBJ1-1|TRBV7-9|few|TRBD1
TGTGCCAGCAGCTTCTACAGGGGGCTCAACACTGAAGCTTTCTTT
CASSFYRGLNTEAFF